What follows is one T cell receptor (beta chain) and its context. The sample is drawn from a study of blood T cell repertoires in COVID-19. In the authors' methods: Amplification from reference gene primers served as the basis for estimated nucleated cell counts. Only in-frame clones appear in the TCRdb table, and some are missing; sequencing was by immunoSEQ multiplex PCR. That table furnishes V, J and clone size, whereas the DNA furnished D and trimming. The top ten hold around 1.1% of the sample, which has about 360,000 clones, about 80% seen once. CDR1 is SGDLS and CDR2 is YYNGEE in the germline V gene. The CDR3 has 15 residues. Unmatched junction bases numbered 6, after V lost 4 bases and J lost 1 base.

This rearrangement joins TRBV9 to TRBJ1-2, with 8 bases that match TRBD1. The clonotype was recovered from a human donor with acute or convalescent COVID-19. The donor label of this sample is uncertain. Sequencing was done on a sample of peripheral blood. The CDR3 here is CASSSRTGHNYGYTF. The CDR3 region has the DNA TGTGCCAGCAGCTCGCGGACAGGGCATAACTATGGCTACACCTTC.